This is a list of T cell receptor beta chains from one sample in a study of OX40 agonist ivuxolimab in advanced cancers. Method: immunoSEQ multiplex PCR; TCRdb's copy keeps in-frame clones and lacks some. The sample has approximately 70,000 clones, roughly 90% seen once. The sequences come from CD4+ or CD8+ T cells sorted from blood, collected in a trial of the OX40 agonist ivuxolimab. These receptors were obtained from an adult with an advanced solid tumor such as melanoma, head and neck, liver or kidney cancer. The CDR3 runs from the conserved cysteine through the conserved F or W. The D gene is left open where the match is weak. Where a row states a size, it is once, few, many or the class of an expanded clone; other rows omit it.

>TRBV7-8|many|TRBJ1-1|NA
TGTGCCAGCAGCTTAAATCCCGAGGCTACTGAAGCTTTCTTT
CASSLNPEATEAFF
>TRBV5-1|NA|TRBJ2-5|TRBD1
TGCGCCAGCAGCGTGGGACAGGGGGTCGAGACCCAGTACTTC
CASSVGQGVETQYF
>TRBV6-1|once|TRBJ1-1|TRBD1
TGTGCCAGCAAATCGGACAGGGCAGGTGAAGCTTTCTTT
CASKSDRAGEAFF
>TRBV15|NA|TRBJ1-3|NA
TGTGCCACCAGCAGTCAAGCCCACTCTGGAAACACCATATATTTT
CATSSQAHSGNTIYF
>TRBV10-3|NA|TRBJ2-7|TRBD1
TGTGCCATCAGTGAGACCGGGACAGGTACCTACGAGCAGTACTTC
CAISETGTGTYEQYF
>TRBV5-1|NA|TRBJ1-4|NA
TGCGCCAGCAGCTTGAACGGACCTAATGAAAAACTGTTTTTT
CASSLNGPNEKLFF
>TRBV6-5|NA|TRBJ1-4|NA
TGTGCCAGCAGTACCTCAGGGCCCCTCGTCGAAAAACTGTTTTTT
CASSTSGPLVEKLFF
>TRBV21-1|NA|TRBJ2-7|NA
TGTGCCAGCACCACCCCCCATGAAGAGGGGGTCTACGAGCAGTACTTC
CASTTPHEEGVYEQYF
>TRBV9|NA|TRBJ1-5|NA
TGTGCCAGCAGCGTATCCGGGACACCGAATCAGCCCCAGCATTTT
CASSVSGTPNQPQHF
>TRBV6-1|NA|TRBJ1-5|TRBD1
TGTGCCATCCGACAGGGTAGGAATCAGCCCCAGCATTTT
CAIRQGRNQPQHF
>TRBV5-1|NA|TRBJ2-3|TRBD2
TGCGCCAGCAGCTTGAACGCGGGGGGCGTCACAGATACGCAGTATTTT
CASSLNAGGVTDTQYF
>TRBV7-2|NA|TRBJ2-1|NA
TGTGCCAGCAGCTTAGCGTTTGGCGGGGTCGTCGGGAATGAGCAGTTCTTC
CASSLAFGGVVGNEQFF
>TRBV7-9|NA|TRBJ2-2|NA
TGTGCCAGCAGCTTTGGAAGCGGGACAGATAACACCGGGGAGCTGTTTTTT
CASSFGSGTDNTGELFF
>TRBV5-1|NA|TRBJ1-1|NA
TGCGCCAGCAGCTTGGATCGGCAGGGCACTGAAGCTTTCTTT
CASSLDRQGTEAFF
>TRBV18|NA|TRBJ2-2|NA
TGTGCCAGCTCACCACAAACGTCGAACACCGGGGAGCTGTTTTTT
CASSPQTSNTGELFF
>TRBV19|NA|TRBJ1-5|NA
TGTGCCAGTAGTACCGGACTGAGGATTTATCAGCCCCAGCATTTT
CASSTGLRIYQPQHF
>TRBV4-3|NA|TRBJ2-3|NA
TGCGCCAGCAGCCAAGGTGGTGGGGCTGATACGCAGTATTTT
CASSQGGGADTQYF
>TRBV7-2|NA|TRBJ2-7|NA
TGTGCCAGCAGCTTAGATGCATCCTACGAGCAGTACTTC
CASSLDASYEQYF
>TRBV15|NA|TRBJ1-2|TRBD1
TGTGCCACCAGCCGTCCCGGGACAGGGAACTATGGCTACACCTTC
CATSRPGTGNYGYTF
>TRBV18|NA|TRBJ1-1|TRBD1
TGTGCCAGCTCACAGACAGGGTCCGGAACTGAAGCTTTCTTT
CASSQTGSGTEAFF
>TRBV25-1|NA|TRBJ1-1|TRBD1
TGTGCCAGCAGTGAATTCCGGACAGGGATGAACACTGAAGCTTTCTTT
CASSEFRTGMNTEAFF
>TRBV29-1|NA|TRBJ2-7|TRBD1
TGCAGCGTTCTACAGGGGCCTGGCTACGAGCAGTACTTC
CSVLQGPGYEQYF
>TRBV10-3|NA|TRBJ1-5|NA
TGTGCCATCAGTGAGTTTTTGTCGACGGATCAGCCCCAGCATTTT
CAISEFLSTDQPQHF
>TRBV28|NA|TRBJ1-5|NA
TGTGCCAGCAGTTTGAGTCTGGGCAATCAGCCCCAGCATTTT
CASSLSLGNQPQHF
>TRBV6-1|NA|TRBJ2-5|NA
TGTGCCAGCGGGAGAGATCTGTATGGGGGGACCCAGTACTTC
CASGRDLYGGTQYF
>TRBV4-3|NA|TRBJ2-7|NA
TGCGCCAGCAGCCAAGCTCAGGGTCCCGCCTACGAGCAGTACTTC
CASSQAQGPAYEQYF
>TRBV28|NA|TRBJ2-7|TRBD1
TGTGCCAGCAGGTCAGACACAGGGGGCAGGATCTACTACGAGCAGTACTTC
CASRSDTGGRIYYEQYF
>TRBV27|NA|TRBJ1-4|NA
TGTGCCAGCAGTAATCTAGGACCGAATGAAAAACTGTTTTTT
CASSNLGPNEKLFF
>TRBV5-4|once|TRBJ1-1|NA
TGTGCCAGCACCTCCAAAACAGCGAACACTGAAGCTTTCTTT
CASTSKTANTEAFF
>TRBV5-1|NA|TRBJ2-1|NA
TGCGCCAGCAGCTTGGACGGGAGCGCTGCTTGGAATGAGCAGTTCTTC
CASSLDGSAAWNEQFF
>TRBV4-1|NA|TRBJ2-7|NA
TGCGCCAGCAGCCAACGGGACAACTACGAGCAGTACTTC
CASSQRDNYEQYF
>TRBV7-9|NA|TRBJ2-7|NA
TGTGCCAGCAGCCTCTCAGGTAGCTCCTACGAGCAGTACTTC
CASSLSGSSYEQYF
>TRBV29-1|few|TRBJ1-1|NA
TGCAGCGTTCGGGGCACTGAAGCTTTCTTT
CSVRGTEAFF
>TRBV6-6|few|TRBJ1-3|NA
TGTGCCAGCATGGGCAGGGAAAAGGAGAACACCATATATTTT
CASMGREKENTIYF
>TRBV11-3|few|TRBJ2-4|NA
TGTGCCAGCAGCTGGGCAGGGGGCGGGGGAGCCAAAAACATTCAGTACTTC
CASSWAGGGGAKNIQYF
>TRBV5-1|NA|TRBJ2-3|NA
TGCGCCAGCATCACAGGCTCCACGCAGTATTTT
CASITGSTQYF
>TRBV30|NA|TRBJ2-2|NA
TGTGCCTGGAGGCCCCTTAGAGGATACGGGGAGCTGTTTTTT
CAWRPLRGYGELFF
>TRBV7-6|NA|TRBJ2-2|NA
TGTGCCAGCAGCGAGCAGGCGACGTTCAACACCGGGGAGCTGTTTTTT
CASSEQATFNTGELFF
>TRBV19|once|TRBJ2-3|NA
TGTGCCAGTAGTGCACCGGGACGACCAGATACGCAGTATTTT
CASSAPGRPDTQYF
>TRBV27|NA|TRBJ2-5|TRBD2
TGTGCCAGCAGTTTAGGTCTAGCGGGGGAGACCCAGTACTTC
CASSLGLAGETQYF
>TRBV6-5|NA|TRBJ1-2|NA
TGTGCCAGCAGCCGAGACGGCGTCTATGGCTACACCTTC
CASSRDGVYGYTF
>TRBV6-5|NA|TRBJ1-4|TRBD1
TGTGCCAGCAGTTACTCTGGACAGGGGACTGAAAAACTGTTTTTT
CASSYSGQGTEKLFF
>TRBV9|once|TRBJ1-1|TRBD1
TGTGCCAGCAGCAAGGACAGGGTGAGGACTGAAGCTTTCTTT
CASSKDRVRTEAFF
>TRBV4-2|NA|TRBJ2-1|TRBD1
TGTGCCAGCAGCCAAGATAGGGACAGGGGTTACAATGAGCAGTTCTTC
CASSQDRDRGYNEQFF
>TRBV28|NA|TRBJ2-3|NA
TGTGCCAGCAGTCGCTTTTTGGGAGGTAGCACAGATACGCAGTATTTT
CASSRFLGGSTDTQYF